This T cell receptor beta chain was found in a study of blood T cell repertoires in COVID-19. Study-level information: From T cells, B-cell-depleted T cells, or PBMCs came the material, which was cDNA or gDNA.

The table came from immunoSEQ multiplex PCR; TCRdb's copy has only in-frame clones and leaves some out. The sample includes 150,000 to 200,000 clones, roughly nine tenths of them seen just once. Sequenced sample: peripheral blood. The receptor was derived from a man aged 55 to 70 with active or convalescent COVID-19.

CDR3 coding DNA: TGTGCCAGCAGTACGACAGTCTACGAGCAGTACTTC. Protein sequence: CASSTTVYEQYF. V usage is TRBV28 and J usage is TRBJ2-7, with D perhaps TRBD1 (5 bases). The CDR3 extends over 12 amino acids. V was cut by 5 bases and J by 3 bases, with 8 bases left in between. Germline values: CDR1 MDHEN, CDR2 SYDVKM.